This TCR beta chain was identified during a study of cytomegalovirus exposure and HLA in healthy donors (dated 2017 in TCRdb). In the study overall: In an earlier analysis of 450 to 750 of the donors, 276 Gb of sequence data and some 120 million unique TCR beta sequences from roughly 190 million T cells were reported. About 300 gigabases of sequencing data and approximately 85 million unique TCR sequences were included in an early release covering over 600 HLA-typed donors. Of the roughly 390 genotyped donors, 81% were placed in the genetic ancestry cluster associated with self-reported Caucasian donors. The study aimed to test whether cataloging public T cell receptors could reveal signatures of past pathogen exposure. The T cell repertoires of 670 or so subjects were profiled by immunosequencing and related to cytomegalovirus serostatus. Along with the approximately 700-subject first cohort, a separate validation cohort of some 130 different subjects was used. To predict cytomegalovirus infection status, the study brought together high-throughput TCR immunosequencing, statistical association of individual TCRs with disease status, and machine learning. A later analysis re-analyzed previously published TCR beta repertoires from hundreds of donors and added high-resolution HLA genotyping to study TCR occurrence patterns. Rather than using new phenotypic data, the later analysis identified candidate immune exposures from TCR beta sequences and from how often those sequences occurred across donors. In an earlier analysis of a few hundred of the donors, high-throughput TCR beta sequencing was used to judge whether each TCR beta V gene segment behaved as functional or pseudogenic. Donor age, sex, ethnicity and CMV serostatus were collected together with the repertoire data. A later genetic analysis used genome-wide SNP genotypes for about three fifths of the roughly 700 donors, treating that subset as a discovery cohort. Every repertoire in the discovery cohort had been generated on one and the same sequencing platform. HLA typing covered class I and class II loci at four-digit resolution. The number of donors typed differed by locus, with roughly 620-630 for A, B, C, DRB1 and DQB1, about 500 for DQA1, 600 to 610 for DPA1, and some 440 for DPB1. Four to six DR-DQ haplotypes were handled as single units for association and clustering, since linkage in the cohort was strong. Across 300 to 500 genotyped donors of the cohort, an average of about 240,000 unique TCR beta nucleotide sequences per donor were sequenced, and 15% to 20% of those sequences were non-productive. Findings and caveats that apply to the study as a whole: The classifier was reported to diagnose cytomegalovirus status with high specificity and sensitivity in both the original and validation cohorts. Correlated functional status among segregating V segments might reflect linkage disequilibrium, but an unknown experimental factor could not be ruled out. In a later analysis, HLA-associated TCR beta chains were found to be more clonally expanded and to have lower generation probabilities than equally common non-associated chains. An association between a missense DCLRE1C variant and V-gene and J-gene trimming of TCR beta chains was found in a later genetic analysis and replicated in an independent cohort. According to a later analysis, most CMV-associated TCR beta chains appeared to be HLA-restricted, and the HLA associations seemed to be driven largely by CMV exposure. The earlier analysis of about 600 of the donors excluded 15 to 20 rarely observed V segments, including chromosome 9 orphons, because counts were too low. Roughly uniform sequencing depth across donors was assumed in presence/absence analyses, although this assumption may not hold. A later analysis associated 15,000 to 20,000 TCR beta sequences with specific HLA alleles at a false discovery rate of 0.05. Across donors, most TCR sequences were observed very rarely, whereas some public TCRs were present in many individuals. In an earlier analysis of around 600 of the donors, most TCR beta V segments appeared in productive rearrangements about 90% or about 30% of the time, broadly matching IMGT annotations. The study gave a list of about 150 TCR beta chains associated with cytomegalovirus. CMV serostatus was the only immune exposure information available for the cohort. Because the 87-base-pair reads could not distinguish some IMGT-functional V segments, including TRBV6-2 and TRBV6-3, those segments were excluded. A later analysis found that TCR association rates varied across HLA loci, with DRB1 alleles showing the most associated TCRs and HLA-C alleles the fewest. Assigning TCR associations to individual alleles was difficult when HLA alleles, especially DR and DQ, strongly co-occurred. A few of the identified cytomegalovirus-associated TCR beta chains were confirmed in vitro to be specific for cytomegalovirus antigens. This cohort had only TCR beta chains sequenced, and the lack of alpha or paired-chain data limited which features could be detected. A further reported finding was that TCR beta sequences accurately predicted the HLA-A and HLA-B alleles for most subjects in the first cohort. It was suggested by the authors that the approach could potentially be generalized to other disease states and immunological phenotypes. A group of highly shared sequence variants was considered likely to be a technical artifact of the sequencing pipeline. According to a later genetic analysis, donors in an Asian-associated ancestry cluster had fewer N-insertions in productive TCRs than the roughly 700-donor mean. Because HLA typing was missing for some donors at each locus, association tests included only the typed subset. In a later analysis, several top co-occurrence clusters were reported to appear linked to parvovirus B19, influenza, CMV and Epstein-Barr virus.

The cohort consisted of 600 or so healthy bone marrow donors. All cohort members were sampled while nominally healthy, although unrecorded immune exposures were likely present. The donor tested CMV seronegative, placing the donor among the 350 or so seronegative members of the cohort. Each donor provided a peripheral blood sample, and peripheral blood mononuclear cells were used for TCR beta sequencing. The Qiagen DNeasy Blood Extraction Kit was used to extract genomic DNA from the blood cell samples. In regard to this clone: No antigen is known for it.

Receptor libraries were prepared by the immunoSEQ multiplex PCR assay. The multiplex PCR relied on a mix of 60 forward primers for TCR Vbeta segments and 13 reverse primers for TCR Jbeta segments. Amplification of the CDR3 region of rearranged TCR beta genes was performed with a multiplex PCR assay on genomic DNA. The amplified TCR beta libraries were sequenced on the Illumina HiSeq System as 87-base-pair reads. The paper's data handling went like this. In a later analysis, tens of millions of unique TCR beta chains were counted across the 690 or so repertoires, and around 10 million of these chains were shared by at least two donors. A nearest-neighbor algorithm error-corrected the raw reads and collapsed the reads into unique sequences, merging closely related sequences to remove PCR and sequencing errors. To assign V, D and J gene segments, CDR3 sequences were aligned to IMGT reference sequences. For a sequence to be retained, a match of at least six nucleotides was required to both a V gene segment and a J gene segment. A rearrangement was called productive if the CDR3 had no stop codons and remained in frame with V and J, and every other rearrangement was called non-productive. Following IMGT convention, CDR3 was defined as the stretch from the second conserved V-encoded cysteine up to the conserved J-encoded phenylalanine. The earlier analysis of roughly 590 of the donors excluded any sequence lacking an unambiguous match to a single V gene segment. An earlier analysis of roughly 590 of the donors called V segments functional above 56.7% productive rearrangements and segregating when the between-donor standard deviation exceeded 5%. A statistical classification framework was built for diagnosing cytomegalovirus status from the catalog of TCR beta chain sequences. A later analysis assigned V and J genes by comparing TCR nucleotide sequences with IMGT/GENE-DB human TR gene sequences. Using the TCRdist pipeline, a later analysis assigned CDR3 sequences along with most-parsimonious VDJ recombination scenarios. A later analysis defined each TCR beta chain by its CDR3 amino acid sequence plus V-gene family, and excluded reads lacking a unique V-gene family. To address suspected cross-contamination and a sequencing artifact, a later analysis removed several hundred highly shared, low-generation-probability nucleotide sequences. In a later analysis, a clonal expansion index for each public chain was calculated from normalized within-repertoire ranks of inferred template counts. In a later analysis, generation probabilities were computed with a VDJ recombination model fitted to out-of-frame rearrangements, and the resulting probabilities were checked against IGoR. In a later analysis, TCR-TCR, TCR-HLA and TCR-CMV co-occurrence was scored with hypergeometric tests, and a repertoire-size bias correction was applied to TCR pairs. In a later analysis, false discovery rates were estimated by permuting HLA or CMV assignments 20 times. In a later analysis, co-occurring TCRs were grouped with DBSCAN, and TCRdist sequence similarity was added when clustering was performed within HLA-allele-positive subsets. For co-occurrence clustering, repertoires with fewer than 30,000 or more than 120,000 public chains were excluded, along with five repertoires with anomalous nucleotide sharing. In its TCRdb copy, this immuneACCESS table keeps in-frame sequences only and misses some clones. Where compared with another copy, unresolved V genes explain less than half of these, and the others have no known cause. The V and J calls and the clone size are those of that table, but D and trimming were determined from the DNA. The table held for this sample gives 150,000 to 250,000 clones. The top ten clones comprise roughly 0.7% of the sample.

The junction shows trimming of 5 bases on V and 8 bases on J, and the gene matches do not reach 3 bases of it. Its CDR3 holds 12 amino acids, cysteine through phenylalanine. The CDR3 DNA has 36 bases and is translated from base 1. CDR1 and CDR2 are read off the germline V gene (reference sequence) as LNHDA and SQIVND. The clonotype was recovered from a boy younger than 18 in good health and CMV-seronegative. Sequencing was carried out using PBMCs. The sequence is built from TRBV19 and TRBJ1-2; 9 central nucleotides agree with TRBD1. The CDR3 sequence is CASSSGTGGYTF. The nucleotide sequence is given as TGTGCCAGTAGTTCCGGGACAGGGGGCTACACCTTC.